The 11 T cell receptor beta chains presented below share a single source sample, sequenced in a study of Tregs in tolerant kidney transplant recipients. Clones were sequenced by immunoSEQ multiplex PCR, and TCRdb holds only the in-frame ones, with some missing. The data show some 90,000 clones, approximately 90% seen once. The sequencing sample was made of CD8+ T cells from blood. Source of these receptors: a human donor in good health.

The chain has TRBV27 and TRBJ2-1; TRBD2 agrees at 7 bases. CDR1 and CDR2 from the germline V gene are MNHEY and SMNVEV (reference sequence). The CDR3 is 14 amino acids. Losses at the gene ends were 0 bases for V and 9 bases for J; bases not matched to a gene: 5. CDR3 DNA sequence: TGTGCCAGCAGTTTATCGCGACTAGCCTCTGAGCAGTTCTTC. Translated, it gives CASSLSRLASEQFF.

The genes are TRBV19 and TRBJ2-2; 12 bases agree with TRBD2. The CDR3 has 17 residues. With V trimmed by 5 bases and J by 5 bases, 9 bases remained unmatched. From germline, CDR1 is LNHDA and CDR2 SQIVND (reference sequence). For the CDR3, the DNA is TGTGCCAGTAGTGAACACAGACTAGCGGGAGTAACCGGGGAGCTGTTTTTT. It encodes CASSEHRLAGVTGELFF. Full variable domain (missing parts from reference TRBV19 and TRBJ2-2): DGGITQSPKYLFRKEGQNVTLSCEQNLNHDAMYWYRQDPGQGLRLIYYSQIVNDFQKGDIAEGYSVSREKKESFPLTVTSAQKNPTAFYLCASSEHRLAGVTGELFFGEGSRLTVL.

The chain has TRBV7-8 and TRBJ1-4; no reliable D call. CDR1 SGHVS and CDR2 FQNEAQ come from the germline V gene. V lost 4 bases to trimming and J lost 5 bases, with 5 bases between them. The CDR3 contains 12 residues. The CDR3, as DNA: TGTGCCAGCAGCTATGGAAATGAAAAACTGTTTTTT. Amino acid sequence: CASSYGNEKLFF. Full variable domain (remainder filled in from reference TRBV7-8 and TRBJ1-4): GAGVSQSPRYKVAKRGQDVALRCDPISGHVSLFWYQQALGQGPEFLTYFQNEAQLDKSGLPSDRFFAERPEGSVSTLKIQRTQQEDSAVYLCASSYGNEKLFFGSGTQLSVL.

This chain links TRBV19 with TRBJ2-1, with a tentative D call TRBD2 (6 bases). Germline CDR1 is LNHDA and CDR2 is SQIVND (reference sequence). This CDR3 contains 16 residues. V gave up 8 bases and J gave up 0 bases, with 17 bases separating them. The CDR3 here is CASGRGSDFSYNEQFF. The CDR3 DNA is TGTGCCAGTGGGCGGGGTAGCGACTTCTCCTACAATGAGCAGTTCTTC.

This chain links TRBV7-9 with TRBJ2-7; 7 bases agree with TRBD2. The germline V gene encodes CDR1 SEHNR and CDR2 FQNEAQ (reference sequence). The CDR3 consists of 13 residues. Losses at the gene ends were 5 bases for V and 2 bases for J; bases not matched to a gene: 3. CDR3 in amino acids: CASSVSGTYEQYF. DNA for the CDR3: TGTGCCAGCAGCGTGAGCGGGACCTACGAGCAGTACTTC.

The chain links TRBV4-1 to TRBJ1-2, with 9 bases that match TRBD1. Germline assignment: CDR1 MGHRA and CDR2 YSYEKL. V lost 4 bases to trimming and J lost 9 bases; unmatched junction nucleotides: 12. This CDR3 spans 15 amino acids. Here the CDR3 DNA reads TGCGCCAGCAGCCCGCTCCTGGGACAGGGAAAGCGCTACACCTTC. Protein sequence: CASSPLLGQGKRYTF.

The chain links TRBV6-1 to TRBJ2-2; D is perhaps TRBD1 (5 bases). CDR1 MNHNS and CDR2 SASEGT come from the germline V gene. V was trimmed by 7 bases and J by 7 bases, leaving 10 bases between them. The CDR3 sequence is 12 residues long. The CDR3 sequence: CASMWGVGELFF. In DNA, the CDR3 is TGTGCCAGCATGTGGGGCGTCGGGGAGCTGTTTTTT.

The count of this clone is one. The rearrangement links TRBV7-9 to TRBJ2-7; possible D gene TRBD1, 6 bases. Trimming took off 7 bases at V and 4 bases at J, with 20 bases between the two ends. From germline, CDR1 is SEHNR and CDR2 FQNEAQ (reference sequence). This CDR3 has 15 residues. CDR3 nucleotides: TGTGCCAGCACCCCCCAGACCGGGACAATGTACGAGCAGTACTTC. Translated: CASTPQTGTMYEQYF. Variable domain in full (rest from reference TRBV7-9 and TRBJ2-7): DTGVSQNPRHKITKRGQNVTFRCDPISEHNRLYWYRQTLGQGPEFLTYFQNEAQLEKSRLLSDRFSAERPKGSFSTLEIQRTEQGDSAMYLCASTPQTGTMYEQYFGPGTRLTVT.

This sequence joins TRBV4-1 and TRBJ1-2, with a possible D match to TRBD1 (6 bases). The CDR3 length is 15 residues. Germline-derived CDR1 and CDR2 are MGHRA and YSYEKL. V was clipped by 2 bases and J by 1 base, with 11 bases between them. The CDR3 loop reads CASSQRGRHNYGYTF. CDR3 coding DNA: TGCGCCAGCAGCCAACGGGGGCGGCATAACTATGGCTACACCTTC.

The chain couples TRBV5-6 to TRBJ2-7, with unresolved D. V lost 2 bases and J 2 bases, leaving 5 bases between the germline ends. The CDR3 consists of 12 residues. Germline-derived CDR1 and CDR2 are SGHDT and YYEEEE. As DNA, the CDR3 is TGTGCCAGCAGCTTTGAGCCCTACGAGCAGTACTTC. Amino acids: CASSFEPYEQYF.

V gene TRBV4-1 combines with J gene TRBJ1-2; unclear D gene. Between the trimmed V and J ends, which lost 1 base and 5 bases, there was a span of 8 bases. The CDR3 consists of 13 residues. Germline V gene lookup returns CDR1 MGHRA and CDR2 YSYEKL. Here the CDR3 DNA reads TGCGCCAGCAGCCAAGCCCCTCGGTATGGCTACACCTTC. Amino acid sequence: CASSQAPRYGYTF.